The clone carrying this T cell receptor beta chain appeared a few times. What it recognizes is unknown. This CDR3 is 13 amino acids long. Germline V gene lookup returns CDR1 MNHNS and CDR2 SASEGT. Trimming cost V 7 bases and J 6 bases; bases outside gene matches: 6. As for treatment: oral pan-JAK inhibitor, 5-10 mg twice daily. Isolated RNA was reverse transcribed into cDNA used as the sequencing template. Repertoires were generated with immunoSEQ multiplex PCR, while TCRdb's copy carries only in-frame clones and drops some. The data contain about 300,000 clones, over 45% of them singletons. The sample is drawn from a study of CD8+ T cells in alopecia areata. Study at large: Tofacitinib lasted 6 to 18 months, then 6 months off drug.

Study-level findings and limits: Only a single nonresponder existed, so baseline CD8+ expansion links stay unclear.

The genes are TRBV6-1 and TRBJ2-1, with TRBD2 matching over 7 bases. This sample comprised CD4+ T cells sorted from blood, obtained at week 24, from a patient treated with tofacitinib. The sequence was obtained from a human donor with alopecia areata. CDR3 region: CASIGQRGNEQFF. As DNA, the CDR3 is TGTGCCAGCATCGGTCAGCGGGGCAATGAGCAGTTCTTC.